What follows are 10 T cell receptor beta chains derived from one specimen sequenced in a study of early stage breast cancer tumors (TCRdb year 2017). Library preparation was by the immunoSEQ multiplex PCR assay. The table was pulled from immuneACCESS by TCRdb, which kept in-frame rearrangements only. Such tables lose some clones; where checked, under half of the loss comes from unresolved V genes, and the rest has no known cause. The sample table lists some 35,000 clones, about 68% of them with a count of one. Of the sample, about 7% falls within the top ten clones. Sequenced sample: blood. These receptors all stem from a person aged 55-75 years with breast cancer.

The chain is built from TRBV7-9 and TRBJ2-1, with 7 bases aligning to TRBD1. V was pared by 5 bases and J by 8 bases, with 12 bases of the junction left unmatched. The CDR3 is made up of 15 amino acids. CDR1 and CDR2 from the germline V gene are SEHNR and FQNEAQ (reference sequence). The CDR3, as DNA: TGTGCCAGCAGCCCCGGGACAGTGTCCATTGATGAGCAGTTCTTC. This sequence encodes CASSPGTVSIDEQFF.

V usage is TRBV9 and J usage is TRBJ1-1, with TRBD1 matching 7 bases. Germline V gene data show CDR1 as SGDLS and CDR2 as YYNGEE. V trimming: 4 bases; J trimming: 0 bases; junction bases outside the gene matches: 6. This CDR3 is built from 15 residues. The CDR3 sequence: CASSPLGQLNTEAFF. CDR3 sequence (DNA): TGTGCCAGCAGCCCACTGGGACAGTTGAACACTGAAGCTTTCTTT.

The chain recombines TRBV18 with TRBJ1-1; D gene unclear. Deletions cut 2 bases from V and 0 bases from J, with 10 bases between. In germline, CDR1 is KGHSH, CDR2 LQKENI. The CDR3 runs to 15 residues. The CDR3 protein is CASSPRQALNTEAFF. CDR3 sequence (DNA): TGTGCCAGCTCACCAAGGCAGGCTTTGAACACTGAAGCTTTCTTT.

V usage is TRBV19 and J usage is TRBJ1-1; possibly TRBD1 for D (5 bases). The germline CDR1 and CDR2 sequences are LNHDA and SQIVND (reference sequence). The V end lost 11 bases, the J end lost 3 bases, and 16 bases lay between the germline ends. This CDR3 has 13 amino acids. Written as DNA, the CDR3 is TGTGCCGGTGGGGCAGGGCGGGACACTGAAGCTTTCTTT. This sequence encodes CAGGAGRDTEAFF.

The V call is TRBV18, the J call TRBJ2-5; 10 nucleotides match TRBD1. The CDR3 is 16 residues long. The V gene end was trimmed by 3 bases and the J gene end by 5 bases; junction bases not matched to a gene: 9. Germline V gene lookup returns CDR1 KGHSH and CDR2 LQKENI. CDR3 sequence (DNA): TGTGCCAGCTCACCCGGCAGGGGACAGGGGTCGGAGACCCAGTACTTC. Its translation is CASSPGRGQGSETQYF.

CDR3: CASREWKGGTDTQYF. Written as DNA, the CDR3 is TGCGCCAGCAGAGAGTGGAAAGGAGGCACAGATACGCAGTATTTT. J is TRBJ2-3 and V is TRBV5-1; D gene uncertain. V dropped 5 bases and J dropped 1 base, with 14 bases sitting between them. CDR1 and CDR2 from the germline V gene are SGHRS and YFSETQ. CDR3 size: 15 residues.

The table lists this clone with a few counts. The rearrangement uses TRBV7-9 and TRBJ2-2, with D possibly matching TRBD2 (5 bases). Trimming stripped 0 bases from V and 6 bases from J, with 5 bases between. The CDR3 runs 13 residues. Germline CDR1 reads SEHNR; CDR2 reads FQNEAQ (reference sequence). The CDR3 DNA sequence: TGTGCCAGCAGCTTAGCGGGAGCCGGGGAGCTGTTTTTT. It specifies CASSLAGAGELFF.

The V gene is TRBV18, the J gene TRBJ2-2; 8 nucleotides match TRBD1. The CDR3 spans 17 residues. The junction had 6 bases not matched to a gene; V was cut back by 2 bases and J by 1 base. Germline CDR1 is KGHSH and CDR2 is LQKENI. CDR3 protein: CASSPETGTGNTGELFF. DNA for the CDR3: TGTGCCAGCTCACCAGAAACCGGGACAGGGAACACCGGGGAGCTGTTTTTT.

The chain couples TRBV11-2 to TRBJ2-5; 14 nucleotides match TRBD2. Germline CDR1 SGHAT, CDR2 FQNNGV. Trimming removed 1 base from V and 6 bases from J; junction bases left unmatched: 10. CDR3 size: 18 residues. In DNA form, the CDR3 reads TGTGCCAGCAGCTTAGTCGGCGGGACTAGCGGGGGAGGGAAGACCCAGTACTTC. This codes for CASSLVGGTSGGGKTQYF.

This clone was picked up one time. This chain's CDR3 is CASSILTGLEQYF. CDR3 in DNA: TGTGCCAGTAGTATCCTGACAGGGCTCGAGCAGTACTTC. The rearrangement joins TRBV19 to TRBJ2-7, with 7 positions matching TRBD1. The CDR3 spans 13 residues. V shed 3 bases, J shed 6 bases, and the junction held 5 bases outside the gene matches. Germline lookup yields CDR1 LNHDA and CDR2 SQIVND (reference sequence).